Below are 13 T cell receptor beta chains sequenced from a single sample in a study of T cell responses to AZD1222 COVID-19 vaccine. Sequencing was performed with immunoSEQ multiplex PCR; in TCRdb, only in-frame clones are kept and a portion is missing. The sample consists of 50,000 to 65,000 clones, roughly 89% of them appearing once. The sample in question was peripheral blood, obtained 28 days after the second AZD1222 dose. The receptors were sampled from an adult who received the AZD1222 COVID-19 vaccine.

The J gene is TRBJ2-2, the V gene TRBV9, with 7 bases matching TRBD2. CDR3 length: 17 residues. Germline lookup yields CDR1 SGDLS and CDR2 YYNGEE. V dropped 1 base and J dropped 1; count of bases not matched to a gene: 7. CDR3 residues: CASSVRAGGLNTGELFF. Here the CDR3 DNA reads TGTGCCAGCAGCGTACGGGCCGGGGGGTTGAACACCGGGGAGCTGTTTTTT. The whole variable domain, filled in from reference TRBV9 and TRBJ2-2, reads DSGVTQTPKHLITATGQRVTLRCSPRSGDLSVYWYQQSLDQGLQFLIQYYNGEERAKGNILERFSAQQFPDLHSELNLSSLELGDSALYFCASSVRAGGLNTGELFFGEGSRLTVL.

The rearrangement links TRBV5-5 to TRBJ2-2; the match to TRBD2 covers 9 bases. CDR1 is SGHKS and CDR2 is YYEKEE in the germline V gene (reference sequence). The CDR3 length is 16 residues. The ends lost 0 bases at V and 4 bases at J; junction bases unmatched: 4. In DNA, the CDR3 is TGTGCCAGCAGCTTGGGACTAGCGGAAACCACCGGGGAGCTGTTTTTT. Protein product: CASSLGLAETTGELFF.

This clone has more than one count but fewer than ten. The V call is TRBV18, the J call TRBJ2-1, with D unclear. The germline V gene has CDR1 KGHSH and CDR2 LQKENI. This CDR3 contains 18 residues. Trimming stripped 3 bases from V and 0 bases from J, with 18 bases between. Here the CDR3 reads CASSPSRSSRSSYNEQFF. The CDR3 DNA is TGTGCCAGCTCACCCAGTCGCAGCTCCCGTAGCTCCTACAATGAGCAGTTCTTC. The entire variable domain, with the rest obtained from reference TRBV18 and TRBJ2-1, is as follows: NAGVMQNPRHLVRRRGQEARLRCSPMKGHSHVYWYRQLPEEGLKFMVYLQKENIIDESGMPKERFSAEFPKEGPSILRIQQVVRGDSAAYFCASSPSRSSRSSYNEQFFGPGTRLTVL.

This chain joins TRBV5-1 and TRBJ2-3, with TRBD2 matching 13 bases. Germline lookup yields CDR1 SGHRS and CDR2 YFSETQ. The V segment lost 0 bases and the J segment 7 bases; nucleotides outside the gene matches: 5. CDR3 length equals 16 residues. CDR3 nucleotides: TGCGCCAGCAGCTTGGGCACTAGCGGGAGGGCCAATACGCAGTATTTT. Its translation: CASSLGTSGRANTQYF.

The rearrangement uses TRBV18 and TRBJ2-2; D unresolved. The CDR3 consists of 15 residues. Trimming cost V 6 bases and J 3 bases, with 14 bases left between them. Germline V gene data show CDR1 as KGHSH and CDR2 as LQKENI. CDR3 residues: CASSPGQPDTGELFF. The DNA for the CDR3 is TGTGCCAGCTCGCCCGGCCAGCCGGACACCGGGGAGCTGTTTTTT. The variable domain in full, completed from reference TRBV18 and TRBJ2-2, reads NAGVMQNPRHLVRRRGQEARLRCSPMKGHSHVYWYRQLPEEGLKFMVYLQKENIIDESGMPKERFSAEFPKEGPSILRIQQVVRGDSAAYFCASSPGQPDTGELFFGEGSRLTVL.

In DNA, the CDR3 is TGTGCCAGCAGCGGAGGGACACTAACGCAGTTCTTC. Its protein product is CASSGGTLTQFF. This chain joins TRBV9 and TRBJ2-1; perhaps TRBD1 as D (6 bases). The CDR3 extends over 12 amino acids. The V gene lost 3 bases and the J gene lost 12 bases, with 13 bases spanning the gap. Germline V gene lookup returns CDR1 SGDLS and CDR2 YYNGEE.

The chain links TRBV10-3 to TRBJ2-7; 8 bases line up with TRBD1. V shed 6 bases and J 1 base; nucleotides not matched to a gene: 8. The CDR3 is 15 amino acids. Per the germline V gene, CDR1 is ENHRY and CDR2 is SYGVKD. In nucleotides, the CDR3 is TGTGCCATCAGATATGGACAGGGAATTTCCTACGAGCAGTACTTC. It encodes CAIRYGQGISYEQYF.

This clone is a singleton in its sample. CDR3 in amino acids: CSASLAGRGRQETQYF. For the CDR3, the DNA is TGCAGTGCTAGTTTAGCGGGTAGGGGTAGGCAAGAGACCCAGTACTTC. The V call is TRBV20-1, the J call TRBJ2-5; TRBD2 aligns across 7 bases. CDR1 and CDR2 (germline): DFQATT, SNEGSKA (reference sequence). The CDR3 consists of 16 residues. After removal of 3 bases from V and 2 bases from J, the junction contained 12 bases not matched to a gene.

The chain has TRBV19 and TRBJ1-4, with 7 bases lining up with TRBD1. J gave up 3 bases and V 6 bases, and 7 bases lay outside the gene matches. This CDR3 is built from 15 residues. The germline V gene has CDR1 LNHDA and CDR2 SQIVND (reference sequence). DNA of the CDR3: TGTGCCAGTAGCCCGACAGGGAATGCTAATGAAAAACTGTTTTTT. This codes for CASSPTGNANEKLFF.

This clone was detected once. The rearrangement joins TRBV5-1 to TRBJ2-1; D ambiguous. From germline, CDR1 is SGHRS and CDR2 YFSETQ. Trimming pared 2 bases from V and 8 bases from J, leaving 17 bases between. The CDR3 spans 15 residues. CDR3 DNA: TGCGCCAGCAGCTTAAGATCCCCGGCTGGCGATGAGCAGTTCTTC. Residues: CASSLRSPAGDEQFF.

V usage is TRBV30 and J usage is TRBJ2-7; perhaps TRBD2 as D (6 bases). Germline CDR1 and CDR2: GTSNPN and SVGIG (reference sequence). The CDR3 has 14 residues. V lost 3 bases and J lost 6, with 18 bases in between. The CDR3 DNA reads TGTGCCTGGAGCACCGGGACTGACCTCTCCGAGCAGTACTTC. It codes for CAWSTGTDLSEQYF.

V gene TRBV19 combines with J gene TRBJ2-1; D possibly uses TRBD1 or TRBD2 (5 bases each). CDR1 and CDR2 (germline): LNHDA, SQIVND (reference sequence). V was trimmed by 5 bases and J by 9 bases, leaving 20 bases between them. The CDR3 length is 15 residues. CDR3 DNA: TGTGCCAGTAGTCTTACGGCCTGGGGGATGGGTGAGCAGTTCTTC. This translates into CASSLTAWGMGEQFF. The whole variable domain, remainder taken from reference TRBV19 and TRBJ2-1, is DGGITQSPKYLFRKEGQNVTLSCEQNLNHDAMYWYRQDPGQGLRLIYYSQIVNDFQKGDIAEGYSVSREKKESFPLTVTSAQKNPTAFYLCASSLTAWGMGEQFFGPGTRLTVL.

This clone was recorded once. In nucleotides, the CDR3 is TGCGCCAGCAGCACGGGACAGTCATCCACCGGGGAGCTGTTTTTT. Residues: CASSTGQSSTGELFF. The chain links TRBV5-1 to TRBJ2-2, with 7 bases fitting TRBD1. Germline values: CDR1 SGHRS, CDR2 YFSETQ. V gave up 4 bases and J gave up 4 bases; unmatched junction bases: 7. The CDR3 is 15 amino acids.